This T cell receptor beta chain was captured by sequencing in a study of blood T cell repertoires in COVID-19. For the study at large: Collection of acute and convalescent COVID-19 samples took place in the United States, Italy and Spain.

One Seattle source followed patients from active infection through their disease course. Libraries were prepared by immunoSEQ multiplex PCR; TCRdb keeps only in-frame clonotypes and omits some of them. The sample contains approximately 290,000 clones, about 86% of which appear only once. The CDR3 is made up of 18 amino acids. CDR1 and CDR2 from the germline V gene are ENHRY and SYGVKD. The V segment lost 2 bases and the J segment 7 bases; nucleotides outside the gene matches: 10. The sequence was obtained from a person between 65 and 80 years old with COVID-19, enrolled during active disease. Sequencing was carried out using peripheral blood. The rearrangement joins TRBV10-3 to TRBJ2-1, with 14 bases fitting TRBD2. CDR3 bases: TGTGCCATCAGTGAGACCGGGACTAGCGGGAGTAATGTGAATGAGCAGTTCTTC. Residues: CAISETGTSGSNVNEQFF.